This T cell receptor (beta chain) was profiled in a study of shared clonotypes between healthy human individuals. CDR3 length: 11 residues. Trimming removed 7 bases from V and 6 bases from J; junction bases left unmatched: 4. Looked up from germline, CDR1 is DFQATT and CDR2 is SNEGSKA (reference sequence). General study points: Rarefaction curves obtained for sorted subsets showed sequencing incomplete despite large depth. Only blood was sampled, and tissue TCR repertoires likely differ from blood ones. Naive subsets typically showed greater estimated richness than memory subsets.

Methods used by the authors: Junction-only sequences without quality scores were provided by ImmunoSEQ, so filtering was different. This table comes from immunoSEQ multiplex PCR, and its TCRdb copy is limited to in-frame clones, with some not included. That table gives V, J and clone size, and the DNA gave D and trimming. This sample has millions of clones; approximately 95% occur once, and the top ten carry 0.1% to 0.15%. This clone showed up just a few times. No antigen is known for it. The V and J genes are TRBV20-1 and TRBJ1-2; 8 nucleotides match TRBD1. Sequencing used naive CD4+ T cells sorted from blood. Subset reported: CD45RA+ positively selected. The sequence was collected from a man aged 18 to 29 in good health. CDR3 residues: CSVRTGNGYTF. CDR3 bases: TGCAGTGTACGGACAGGGAATGGCTACACCTTC.